This note documents a single TCR beta chain sequence. What it recognizes is unknown. TCRdb's table, derived via immunoSEQ multiplex PCR, lists solely in-frame clones and lacks some. The sample gives around 15,000 clones, 65% to 85% of which show up once; about two fifths is in the top ten. The data stem from a study of CD4 T cells in relation to SARS-CoV-2 and coronaviruses. Study context: After less than 11 days of antigen culture, PBMC TCR beta CDR3s were sequenced.

V was clipped by 0 bases and J by 3 bases, with 20 bases between them. This CDR3 contains 17 residues. Looked up from germline, CDR1 is GTSNPN and CDR2 is SVGIG (reference sequence). Unexposed donor CD4+ T cells date from about 2011-2018, before the COVID-19 pandemic. CD4+ T cells were isolated from the cells after about 11 days of culture. Cells permitting, SARS-CoV-2 S/N and four cold-coronavirus spikes were tested on unexposed-donor CD4+ T cells. The sequence derives from a human donor in good health. The specimen sequenced was CD4+ T cells from PBMCs, cultured in vitro. The chain uses TRBV30 and TRBJ1-2, with a possible D match to TRBD1 (5 bases). The CDR3 coding sequence is TGTGCCTGGAGTGTTGTGAGGGCCCAATGGGGGGACTATGGCTACACCTTC. Translation: CAWSVVRAQWGDYGYTF.